The rows below give T cell receptor beta chains drawn from one sample of a study of CD8 T cells in Susac syndrome. TCRdb reanalysed the immunoSEQ multiplex PCR reads using MiXCR and keeps one entry per CDR3 protein. The profile shows 150,000 or so distinct CDR3 sequences, 95% of them singletons. The sample taken for sequencing was CD4+ T cells from PBMCs. All receptors come from a human donor with Susac syndrome. The CDR3 runs from the conserved cysteine through the conserved F or W. D genes are given only for firm matches. Rows give clone size only sometimes, using once, few, many, or a class for an expanded clone.

J gene: TRBJ2-5; CDR3 length: 13; clone size: -; D gene: TRBD2; V gene: TRBV12-3/TRBV12-4; CDR3 DNA: TGTGCCAGTCTAGCGGGGGGCCGAGAGACCCAGTACTTC; CDR3 protein: CASLAGGRETQYF
J gene: TRBJ2-5; CDR3 length: 15; clone size: -; D gene: -; V gene: TRBV5-1; CDR3 DNA: TGCGCCAGCAGCTTGGGACTCCCCCGCGGAGAGACCCAGTACTTC; CDR3 protein: CASSLGLPRGETQYF
J gene: TRBJ1-2; CDR3 length: 12; clone size: once; D gene: -; V gene: TRBV23-1; CDR3 DNA: TGCGCTAGCACAGACGGAAAGGAATGCTACACCTTC; CDR3 protein: CASTDGKECYTF
J gene: TRBJ1-5; CDR3 length: 14; clone size: -; D gene: -; V gene: TRBV15; CDR3 DNA: TGTGCCACCAGCAAAGGGGGGGGCAATCAGCCCCAGCATTTT; CDR3 protein: CATSKGGGNQPQHF
J gene: TRBJ2-1; CDR3 length: 14; clone size: once; D gene: -; V gene: TRBV3-1; CDR3 DNA: TGTGCCAGCAGCTATGGCGGGGTTGGAAATGAGCAGTTCTTC; CDR3 protein: CASSYGGVGNEQFF
J gene: TRBJ1-2; CDR3 length: 12; clone size: -; D gene: -; V gene: TRBV21-1; CDR3 DNA: TGTGCCAGCATCATTAGGGGTGCTGGCTACACCTTC; CDR3 protein: CASIIRGAGYTF
J gene: TRBJ1-2; CDR3 length: 10; clone size: -; D gene: -; V gene: TRBV20-1; CDR3 DNA: TGCAGTGCTAATGACTATGGCTACACCTTC; CDR3 protein: CSANDYGYTF
J gene: TRBJ2-7; CDR3 length: 14; clone size: -; D gene: TRBD1; V gene: TRBV5-6; CDR3 DNA: TGTGCCAGCAGCACCGGGACAGGACTCTACGAGCAGTACTTC; CDR3 protein: CASSTGTGLYEQYF
J gene: TRBJ2-1; CDR3 length: 17; clone size: -; D gene: TRBD2; V gene: TRBV14; CDR3 DNA: TGTGCCAGCAGCCCCCGGGCGGGGACTAGCGGGGACAATGAGCAGTTCTTC; CDR3 protein: CASSPRAGTSGDNEQFF
J gene: TRBJ2-4; CDR3 length: 12; clone size: -; D gene: TRBD1; V gene: TRBV20-1; CDR3 DNA: TGCAGTGCCTCGGACAGGGGGGACATTCAGTACTTC; CDR3 protein: CSASDRGDIQYF
J gene: TRBJ2-5; CDR3 length: 14; clone size: -; D gene: -; V gene: TRBV14; CDR3 DNA: TGTGCCAGCAGCCAAGATAGAGCTTTCCAGACCCAGTACTTC; CDR3 protein: CASSQDRAFQTQYF
J gene: TRBJ1-5; CDR3 length: 14; clone size: -; D gene: -; V gene: TRBV20-1; CDR3 DNA: TGCAGTGCTAGAATTACAGGGAGCAATCAGCCCCAGCATTTT; CDR3 protein: CSARITGSNQPQHF
J gene: TRBJ2-5; CDR3 length: 14; clone size: once; D gene: TRBD2; V gene: TRBV15; CDR3 DNA: TGTGCCACCAGCAGAGCGGGAGGGCAGGAGACCCAGTACTTC; CDR3 protein: CATSRAGGQETQYF
J gene: TRBJ2-7; CDR3 length: 16; clone size: -; D gene: TRBD1; V gene: TRBV7-2; CDR3 DNA: TGTGCCAGCAGCTTAGTGGTTGGGCAGGGGGCTTACGAGCAGTACTTC; CDR3 protein: CASSLVVGQGAYEQYF
J gene: TRBJ2-7; CDR3 length: 11; clone size: -; D gene: -; V gene: TRBV5-1; CDR3 DNA: TGCGCCAGCAGGACGGGAGACGAGCAGTACTTC; CDR3 protein: CASRTGDEQYF
J gene: TRBJ2-3; CDR3 length: 13; clone size: -; D gene: TRBD2; V gene: TRBV15; CDR3 DNA: TGTGCCACAACTAGCGGGGACACAGATACGCAGTATTTT; CDR3 protein: CATTSGDTDTQYF
J gene: TRBJ1-2; CDR3 length: 14; clone size: -; D gene: -; V gene: TRBV5-8; CDR3 DNA: TGTGCCAGCAGCTTGGTAGCGCAGGGCTACGGCTACACCTTC; CDR3 protein: CASSLVAQGYGYTF
J gene: TRBJ1-3; CDR3 length: 14; clone size: -; D gene: TRBD1; V gene: TRBV29-1; CDR3 DNA: TGCAGCGCCGCAAACCAGGGGGCGGGAAACACCATATATTTT; CDR3 protein: CSAANQGAGNTIYF
J gene: TRBJ1-5; CDR3 length: 18; clone size: -; D gene: TRBD1; V gene: TRBV20-1; CDR3 DNA: TGCAGTGCTAGAGCTCCTCGGGCCAGTCAAAGGGGGCATCAGCCCCAGCATTTT; CDR3 protein: CSARAPRASQRGHQPQHF
J gene: TRBJ2-7; CDR3 length: 14; clone size: -; D gene: TRBD1; V gene: TRBV20-1; CDR3 DNA: TGCAGTGCTAGCGGACAGGGGGCTGACTACGAGCAGTACTTC; CDR3 protein: CSASGQGADYEQYF
J gene: TRBJ2-7; CDR3 length: 13; clone size: -; D gene: -; V gene: TRBV20-1; CDR3 DNA: TGCAGTGCCCCGGGACCCGGAGACTACGAGCAGTACTTC; CDR3 protein: CSAPGPGDYEQYF
J gene: TRBJ2-2; CDR3 length: 14; clone size: -; D gene: -; V gene: TRBV5-1; CDR3 DNA: TGCGCCAGCAGCGCCCAACAGGGCCCCGGGGAGCTGTTTTTT; CDR3 protein: CASSAQQGPGELFF
J gene: TRBJ2-2; CDR3 length: 14; clone size: -; D gene: -; V gene: TRBV7-3; CDR3 DNA: TGTGCCAGCAGCTTAAGTGGCGCCACCGGGGAGCTGTTTTTT; CDR3 protein: CASSLSGATGELFF
J gene: TRBJ1-1; CDR3 length: 14; clone size: -; D gene: -; V gene: TRBV7-8; CDR3 DNA: TGTGCCAGCCGGACGGGGTTAGAGAACACTGAAGCTTTCTTT; CDR3 protein: CASRTGLENTEAFF
J gene: TRBJ1-6; CDR3 length: 15; clone size: -; D gene: -; V gene: TRBV9; CDR3 DNA: TGTGCCAGCAGCGTAGGAACAGGGATGAATTCACCCCTCCACTTT; CDR3 protein: CASSVGTGMNSPLHF
J gene: TRBJ2-2; CDR3 length: 15; clone size: once; D gene: TRBD1; V gene: TRBV11-1; CDR3 DNA: TGTGCCAGCAGCTTATCTAGGGGGCGTACCGGGGAGCTGTTTTTT; CDR3 protein: CASSLSRGRTGELFF
J gene: TRBJ1-6; CDR3 length: 13; clone size: -; D gene: -; V gene: TRBV20-1; CDR3 DNA: TGCAGTGCTAGAACCGACTATAATTCACCCCTCCACTTT; CDR3 protein: CSARTDYNSPLHF
J gene: TRBJ2-3; CDR3 length: 14; clone size: -; D gene: -; V gene: TRBV25-1; CDR3 DNA: TGTGCCAGCAGTGCGAACACCCTTGGGGATACGCAGTATTTT; CDR3 protein: CASSANTLGDTQYF
J gene: TRBJ1-1; CDR3 length: 13; clone size: -; D gene: -; V gene: TRBV11-2; CDR3 DNA: TGTGCCAGCAGCCTCCAGGTAAACACTGAAGCTTTCTTT; CDR3 protein: CASSLQVNTEAFF
J gene: TRBJ1-2; CDR3 length: 16; clone size: once; D gene: TRBD1; V gene: TRBV4-1; CDR3 DNA: TGCGCCAGCAGCCAACCAAGACAGGGCCCTAACTATGGCTACACCTTC; CDR3 protein: CASSQPRQGPNYGYTF
J gene: TRBJ1-5; CDR3 length: 13; clone size: -; D gene: -; V gene: TRBV12-3/TRBV12-4; CDR3 DNA: TGTGCCAGCAGTCCCGCGTCAATACAGCCCCAGCATTTT; CDR3 protein: CASSPASIQPQHF
J gene: TRBJ2-1; CDR3 length: 15; clone size: -; D gene: -; V gene: TRBV6-5; CDR3 DNA: TGTGCCAGCAGCATCCAAATGAGCCCGGGACATGAGCAGTTCTTC; CDR3 protein: CASSIQMSPGHEQFF
J gene: TRBJ2-5; CDR3 length: 13; clone size: once; D gene: -; V gene: TRBV29-1; CDR3 DNA: TGCAGCGTTGATGGAGTCAGGGGAGAGACCCAGTACTTC; CDR3 protein: CSVDGVRGETQYF
J gene: TRBJ2-7; CDR3 length: 13; clone size: -; D gene: TRBD1; V gene: TRBV20-1; CDR3 DNA: TGCAGTGCCCCGGGACAGGTTAACTACGAGCAGTACTTC; CDR3 protein: CSAPGQVNYEQYF
J gene: TRBJ2-1; CDR3 length: 15; clone size: -; D gene: TRBD2; V gene: TRBV10-2; CDR3 DNA: TGCGCCAGCAGTGACCCTAGCGGGGGCGGCGGTGAGCAGTTCTTC; CDR3 protein: CASSDPSGGGGEQFF
J gene: TRBJ2-2; CDR3 length: 13; clone size: -; D gene: -; V gene: TRBV7-3; CDR3 DNA: TGTGCCAGCCGCCCCCTCTTGGGCGGGGAGCTGTTTTTT; CDR3 protein: CASRPLLGGELFF
J gene: TRBJ2-1; CDR3 length: 18; clone size: -; D gene: TRBD1; V gene: TRBV4-1; CDR3 DNA: TGCGCCAGCAGCCAAGGACCCAGGGGGCCCTCATCCTACAATGAGCAGTTCTTC; CDR3 protein: CASSQGPRGPSSYNEQFF
J gene: TRBJ1-2; CDR3 length: 13; clone size: once; D gene: TRBD1; V gene: TRBV29-1; CDR3 DNA: TGCAGCGGGGGGACAGCTAGTAACTATGGCTACACCTTC; CDR3 protein: CSGGTASNYGYTF
J gene: TRBJ2-7; CDR3 length: 11; clone size: -; D gene: -; V gene: TRBV12-3/TRBV12-4; CDR3 DNA: TGTGCCAGCGGAGTGGGCTACGAGCAGTACTTC; CDR3 protein: CASGVGYEQYF
J gene: TRBJ2-7; CDR3 length: 15; clone size: -; D gene: -; V gene: TRBV7-9; CDR3 DNA: TGTGCCAGCAGCTTAGTACCCGGGGGTGTCGCCGAGCAGTACTTC; CDR3 protein: CASSLVPGGVAEQYF
J gene: TRBJ2-7; CDR3 length: 13; clone size: -; D gene: -; V gene: TRBV11-3; CDR3 DNA: TGTGCCAGCAGCTCGCGTCGGGGGGCAGAGCAGTACTTC; CDR3 protein: CASSSRRGAEQYF
J gene: TRBJ1-6; CDR3 length: 14; clone size: -; D gene: TRBD1; V gene: TRBV7-3; CDR3 DNA: TGTGCCAGCAGCCCGGGACAGGGGATTTCACCCCTCCACTTT; CDR3 protein: CASSPGQGISPLHF
J gene: TRBJ1-2; CDR3 length: 15; clone size: -; D gene: -; V gene: TRBV6-5; CDR3 DNA: TGTGCCAGCAGACTCCTCAGGACGGCGGACTATGGCTACACCTTC; CDR3 protein: CASRLLRTADYGYTF
J gene: TRBJ2-5; CDR3 length: 15; clone size: -; D gene: TRBD2; V gene: TRBV20-1; CDR3 DNA: TGCAGTGCCAAGTCGGGCGGGGGGTTTGTTGAGACCCAGTACTTC; CDR3 protein: CSAKSGGGFVETQYF
J gene: TRBJ2-1; CDR3 length: 16; clone size: -; D gene: TRBD2; V gene: TRBV5-4; CDR3 DNA: TGTGCCAGCAGCTCCTTTAGCGGGGGGTTCTACAATGAGCAGTTCTTC; CDR3 protein: CASSSFSGGFYNEQFF
J gene: TRBJ1-3; CDR3 length: 17; clone size: -; D gene: TRBD1; V gene: TRBV5-6; CDR3 DNA: TGTGCCAGCAGCCGAAGGGACAGGTTGCTTCTTGGGAACACCATATATTTT; CDR3 protein: CASSRRDRLLLGNTIYF
J gene: TRBJ1-1; CDR3 length: 14; clone size: -; D gene: -; V gene: TRBV3-1; CDR3 DNA: TGTGCCAGCAGCCAGGCGTTCCAGAGCCCTGAAGCTTTCTTT; CDR3 protein: CASSQAFQSPEAFF
J gene: TRBJ2-5; CDR3 length: 13; clone size: -; D gene: -; V gene: TRBV5-1; CDR3 DNA: TGCGCCAGCAGCTTGGTGGTGGCGGAGACCCAGTACTTC; CDR3 protein: CASSLVVAETQYF
J gene: TRBJ2-3; CDR3 length: 15; clone size: -; D gene: -; V gene: TRBV4-1; CDR3 DNA: TGCGCCAGCAGCCAAGAGGGGGCCCACACAGATACGCAGTATTTT; CDR3 protein: CASSQEGAHTDTQYF
J gene: TRBJ1-6; CDR3 length: 16; clone size: -; D gene: -; V gene: TRBV7-9; CDR3 DNA: TGTGCCAGCAGCCCCCGCCCGCGGGGCGCGGGGTCACCCCTCCACTTT; CDR3 protein: CASSPRPRGAGSPLHF
J gene: TRBJ2-2; CDR3 length: 13; clone size: once; D gene: TRBD1; V gene: TRBV29-1; CDR3 DNA: TGCAGCGTTGTGACAGGGCACACCGGGGAGCTGTTTTTT; CDR3 protein: CSVVTGHTGELFF
J gene: TRBJ1-5; CDR3 length: 14; clone size: -; D gene: TRBD1; V gene: TRBV12-3/TRBV12-4; CDR3 DNA: TGTGCCAGCAGTCGGGACAGTCCATATCAGCCCCAGCATTTT; CDR3 protein: CASSRDSPYQPQHF
J gene: TRBJ2-3; CDR3 length: 14; clone size: -; D gene: TRBD1; V gene: TRBV9; CDR3 DNA: TGTGCCAGCAGCGTGGGGACAGGGGTAGATACGCAGTATTTT; CDR3 protein: CASSVGTGVDTQYF
J gene: TRBJ2-1; CDR3 length: 14; clone size: -; D gene: TRBD1; V gene: TRBV6-1; CDR3 DNA: TGTGCCAGCAGTGGGGGAACAGGGGGCTATGAGCAGTTCTTC; CDR3 protein: CASSGGTGGYEQFF
J gene: TRBJ2-7; CDR3 length: 17; clone size: -; D gene: TRBD2; V gene: TRBV20-1; CDR3 DNA: TGCAGTGCTACGAATACCATAGCGGGGTCCCACTCCTACGAGCAGTACTTC; CDR3 protein: CSATNTIAGSHSYEQYF
J gene: TRBJ2-3; CDR3 length: 13; clone size: -; D gene: -; V gene: TRBV15; CDR3 DNA: TGTGCCACCAGCAGAGGCGGGACGGATACGCAGTATTTT; CDR3 protein: CATSRGGTDTQYF
J gene: TRBJ2-3; CDR3 length: 14; clone size: -; D gene: TRBD2; V gene: TRBV20-1; CDR3 DNA: TGCAGTGCTAGTACTAGCGGGGGGCATGGGGCGCAGTATTTT; CDR3 protein: CSASTSGGHGAQYF